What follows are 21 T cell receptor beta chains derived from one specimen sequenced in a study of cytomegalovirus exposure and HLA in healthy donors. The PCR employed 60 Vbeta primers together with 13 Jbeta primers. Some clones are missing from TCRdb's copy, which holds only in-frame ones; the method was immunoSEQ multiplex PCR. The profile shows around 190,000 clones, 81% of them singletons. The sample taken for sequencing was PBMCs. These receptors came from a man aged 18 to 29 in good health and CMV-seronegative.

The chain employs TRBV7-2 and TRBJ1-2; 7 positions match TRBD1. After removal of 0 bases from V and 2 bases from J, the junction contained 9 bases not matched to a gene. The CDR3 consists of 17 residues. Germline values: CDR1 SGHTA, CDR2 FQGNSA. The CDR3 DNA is TGTGCCAGCAGCTTAGCTACCGACAGGGCGAGGAACTATGGCTACACCTTC. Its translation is CASSLATDRARNYGYTF.

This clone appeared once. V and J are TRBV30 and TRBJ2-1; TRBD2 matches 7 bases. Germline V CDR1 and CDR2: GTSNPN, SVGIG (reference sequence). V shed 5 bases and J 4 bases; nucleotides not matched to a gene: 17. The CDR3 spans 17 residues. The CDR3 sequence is CAWGVSPSGSRYNEQFF. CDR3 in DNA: TGTGCCTGGGGGGTCTCTCCTAGCGGCAGTCGGTACAATGAGCAGTTCTTC.

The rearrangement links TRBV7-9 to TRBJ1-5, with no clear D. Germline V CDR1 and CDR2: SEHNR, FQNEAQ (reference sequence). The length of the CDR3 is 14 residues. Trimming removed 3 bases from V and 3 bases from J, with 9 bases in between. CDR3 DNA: TGTGCCAGCAGCTTTGAGGGATTCAATCAGCCCCAGCATTTT. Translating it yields CASSFEGFNQPQHF.

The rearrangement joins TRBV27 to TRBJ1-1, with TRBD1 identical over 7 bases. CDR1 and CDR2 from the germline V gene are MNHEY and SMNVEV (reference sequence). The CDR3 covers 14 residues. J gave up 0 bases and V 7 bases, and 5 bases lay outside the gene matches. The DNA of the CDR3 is TGTGCCAGCACGGCGGACAGGATGAACACTGAAGCTTTCTTT. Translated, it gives CASTADRMNTEAFF.

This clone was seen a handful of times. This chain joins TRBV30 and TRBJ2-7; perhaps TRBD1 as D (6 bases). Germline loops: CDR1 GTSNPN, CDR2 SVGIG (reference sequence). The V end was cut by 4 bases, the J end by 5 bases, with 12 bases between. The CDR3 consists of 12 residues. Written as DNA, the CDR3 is TGTGCCTGGACCAGGGGTGCGGACGAGCAGTACTTC. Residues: CAWTRGADEQYF.

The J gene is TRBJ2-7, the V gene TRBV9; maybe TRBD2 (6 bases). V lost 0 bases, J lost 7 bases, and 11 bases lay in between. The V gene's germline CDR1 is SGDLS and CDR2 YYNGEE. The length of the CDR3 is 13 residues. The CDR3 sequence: CASSVDAAGEQYF. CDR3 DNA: TGTGCCAGCAGCGTAGATGCAGCGGGTGAGCAGTACTTC.

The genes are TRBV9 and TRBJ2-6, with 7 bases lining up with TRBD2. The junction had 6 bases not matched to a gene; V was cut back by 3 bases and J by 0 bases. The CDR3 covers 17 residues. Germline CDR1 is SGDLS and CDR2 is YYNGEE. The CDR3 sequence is CASSGGGVYSGANVLTF. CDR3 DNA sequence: TGTGCCAGCAGCGGGGGGGGAGTCTACTCTGGGGCCAACGTCCTGACTTTC.

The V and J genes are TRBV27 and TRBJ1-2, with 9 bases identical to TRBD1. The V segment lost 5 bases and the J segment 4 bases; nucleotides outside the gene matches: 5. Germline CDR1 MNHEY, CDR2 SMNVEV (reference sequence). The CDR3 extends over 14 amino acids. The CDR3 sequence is CASSTGGGVYGYTF. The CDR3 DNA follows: TGTGCCAGCAGTACAGGGGGCGGGGTCTATGGCTACACCTTC.

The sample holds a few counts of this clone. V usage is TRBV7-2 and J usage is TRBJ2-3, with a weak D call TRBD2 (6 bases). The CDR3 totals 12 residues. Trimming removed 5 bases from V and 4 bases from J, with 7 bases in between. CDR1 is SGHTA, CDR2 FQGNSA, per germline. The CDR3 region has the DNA TGTGCCAGCAGCCCGGGAGCAGATACGCAGTATTTT. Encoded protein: CASSPGADTQYF.

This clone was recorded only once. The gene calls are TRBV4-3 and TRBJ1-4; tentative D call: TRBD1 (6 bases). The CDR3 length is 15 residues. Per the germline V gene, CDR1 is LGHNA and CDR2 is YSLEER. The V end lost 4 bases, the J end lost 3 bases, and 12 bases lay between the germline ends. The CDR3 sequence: CASSRDRQSNEKLFF. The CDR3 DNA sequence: TGCGCCAGCAGCCGTGACAGGCAATCTAATGAAAAACTGTTTTTT.

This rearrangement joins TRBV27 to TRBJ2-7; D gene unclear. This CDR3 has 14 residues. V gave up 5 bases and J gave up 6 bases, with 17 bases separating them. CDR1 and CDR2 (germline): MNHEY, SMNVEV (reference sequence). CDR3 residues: CASSPPRASGEQYF. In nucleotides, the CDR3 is TGTGCCAGCAGTCCCCCCCGTGCTTCAGGCGAGCAGTACTTC.

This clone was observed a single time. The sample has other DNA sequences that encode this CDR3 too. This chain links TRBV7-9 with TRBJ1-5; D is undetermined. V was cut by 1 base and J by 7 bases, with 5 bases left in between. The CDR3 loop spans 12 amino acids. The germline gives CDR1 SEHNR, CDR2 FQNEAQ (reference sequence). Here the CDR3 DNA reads TGTGCCAGCAGCTTAGGCGGGCAGCCCCAGCATTTT. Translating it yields CASSLGGQPQHF.

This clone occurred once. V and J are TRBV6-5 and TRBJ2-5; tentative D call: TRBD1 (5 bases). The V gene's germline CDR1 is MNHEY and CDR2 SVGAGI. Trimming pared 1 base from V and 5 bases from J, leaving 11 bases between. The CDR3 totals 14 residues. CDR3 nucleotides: TGTGCCAGCAGTTACTTTTCAGGGTCGGAGACCCAGTACTTC. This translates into CASSYFSGSETQYF.

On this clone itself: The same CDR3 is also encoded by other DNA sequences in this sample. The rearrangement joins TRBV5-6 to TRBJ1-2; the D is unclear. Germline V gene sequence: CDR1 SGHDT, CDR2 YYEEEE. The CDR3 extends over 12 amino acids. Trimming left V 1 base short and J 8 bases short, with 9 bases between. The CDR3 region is CASSLQVLGYTF. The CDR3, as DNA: TGTGCCAGCAGCTTGCAGGTTTTGGGCTACACCTTC.

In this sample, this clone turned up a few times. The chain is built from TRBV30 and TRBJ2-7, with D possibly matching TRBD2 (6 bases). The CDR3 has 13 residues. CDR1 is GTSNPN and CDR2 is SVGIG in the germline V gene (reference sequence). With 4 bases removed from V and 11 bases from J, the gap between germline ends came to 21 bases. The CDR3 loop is CAWTKPGATREYF. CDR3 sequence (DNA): TGTGCCTGGACTAAACCGGGAGCCACAAGAGAGTACTTC. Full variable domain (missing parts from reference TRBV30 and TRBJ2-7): SQTIHQWPATLVQPVGSPLSLECTVEGTSNPNLYWYRQAAGRGLQLLFYSVGIGQISSEVPQNLSASRPQDRQFILSSKKLLLSDSGFYLCAWTKPGATREYFGPGTRLTVT.

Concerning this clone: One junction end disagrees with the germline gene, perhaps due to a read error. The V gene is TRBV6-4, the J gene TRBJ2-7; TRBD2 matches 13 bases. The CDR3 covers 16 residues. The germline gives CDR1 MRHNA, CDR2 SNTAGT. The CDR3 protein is CASTGREPTSGRTTPF. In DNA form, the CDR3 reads TGTGCCAGCACGGGAAGAGAGCCGACTAGCGGGAGGACGACCCCCTTC.

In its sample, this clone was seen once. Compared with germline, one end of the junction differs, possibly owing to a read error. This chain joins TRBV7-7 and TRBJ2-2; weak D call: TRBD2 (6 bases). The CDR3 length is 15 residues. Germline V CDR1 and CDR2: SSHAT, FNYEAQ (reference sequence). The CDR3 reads CASSPRREATGELFF. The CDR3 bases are TGTGCTAGCAGCCCCCGCAGGGAGGCGACCGGGGAGCTGTTTTTT.

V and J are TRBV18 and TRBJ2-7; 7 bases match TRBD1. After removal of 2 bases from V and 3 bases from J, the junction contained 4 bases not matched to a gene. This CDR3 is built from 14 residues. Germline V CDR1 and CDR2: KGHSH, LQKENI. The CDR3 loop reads CASSPWTGDYEQYF. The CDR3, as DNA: TGTGCCAGCTCACCATGGACAGGAGACTACGAGCAGTACTTC.

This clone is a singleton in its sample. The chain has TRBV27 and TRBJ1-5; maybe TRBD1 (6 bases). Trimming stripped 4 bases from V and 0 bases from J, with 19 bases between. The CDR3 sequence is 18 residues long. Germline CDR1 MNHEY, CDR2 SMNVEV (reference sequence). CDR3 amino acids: CASSSAGEWIYSNQPQHF. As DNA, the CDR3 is TGTGCCAGCAGTTCAGCAGGGGAATGGATTTATAGCAATCAGCCCCAGCATTTT.

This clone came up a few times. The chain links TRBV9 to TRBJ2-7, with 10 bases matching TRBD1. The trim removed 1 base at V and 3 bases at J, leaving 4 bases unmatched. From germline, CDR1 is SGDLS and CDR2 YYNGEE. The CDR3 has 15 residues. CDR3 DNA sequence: TGTGCCAGCAGCGTATATCGGGACAGGGGCTACGAGCAGTACTTC. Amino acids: CASSVYRDRGYEQYF.

CDR3 coding DNA: TGTGCCAGCAGTGAAGCGTACGGGGGGCACAAGAACTATGGCTACACCTTC. Translation: CASSEAYGGHKNYGYTF. This chain links TRBV6-1 with TRBJ1-2; tentatively, D is TRBD1 (6 bases). Trimming removed 0 bases from V and 2 bases from J, with 16 bases in between. Per germline, CDR1 MNHNS and CDR2 SASEGT. The CDR3 contains 17 residues.